The source of this T cell receptor (beta chain) is a study of brain T cells in children with intractable seizures. Study conclusions and caveats: Absence of clones before surgery may stem from lower sequencing depth.

For this clone: Its antigen is still unknown.

TCRdb's table, derived via immunoSEQ multiplex PCR, lists solely in-frame clones and lacks some. In the table there are about 340,000 clones, 93% of which are singletons. Time point reported: blood from clinic visit 5 months post-surgery; TSC patient then seizure free. Only cases whose brain tissue showed the highest T cell transcript signatures were sequenced. CDR3 length: 15 amino acids. V lost 5 bases, J lost 2 bases, and 15 bases lay in between. Germline V gene lookup returns CDR1 SGHAT and CDR2 FQNNGV. This clonotype originated in a boy under two years old with tuberous sclerosis and intractable seizures. This chain uses TRBV11-2 with TRBJ1-1; D is possibly TRBD1 (6 bases). Source: peripheral blood, taken more than 4 months after surgery. Written as DNA, the CDR3 is TGTGCCAGCAGCCCTCGGACAGCTTCAAACACTGAAGCTTTCTTT. Translation gives CASSPRTASNTEAFF.